This T cell receptor beta chain was sequenced during a study of shared clonotypes between healthy human individuals (dated by TCRdb to about 2020). Looking at the study overall: The cohort comprised a couple of women and a few men aged 18 to 49 years. For each donor, CD4 naive and CD4 memory were each given three plates, CD8 naive was given two plates, and CD8 memory was given one plate. Per donor, leukapheresis produced somewhere between about 0.9 and 10 billion PBMCs. Different laboratories and diverse techniques were used to prepare libraries and sequence TCR repertoires, to increase sequencing depth and limit assay-specific biases. To estimate repertoire size and how much clonotype sharing occurs between individuals, the study deeply sequenced the blood TCR repertoires of about five healthy adults. The full study reports these points: Sharing across a handful of donors was observed for around 5% of naive CD4, about 3.2% of naive CD8, 2.3% of memory CD4, and less than 0.45% of memory CD8 clonotypes. Incomplete sequencing was indicated by rarefaction of sorted-subset datasets, despite the large sequencing depth. Only blood was sampled, and tissue TCR repertoires likely differ from those in blood. Naive subsets generally had larger estimated clonotype richness than memory subsets did. Compared with non-shared clonotypes, clonotypes shared by all four sorted-subset donors had higher generation probabilities. The small number of donors limited the genetic and exposure-history diversity represented. Based on pairwise subsampling, the degree of clonotype sharing among donors was expected to be affected by sequencing depth.

The donors were healthy, HIV-negative adults with no recently reported acute infections or vaccinations. Every donor was a Caucasian adult living in Nashville, Tennessee, USA. CD4+ T cells were enriched by magnetic negative selection, after which naive cells were positively selected on CD45RA and the negative fraction was taken as the memory subset. Blood was obtained by leukapheresis, after which PBMCs were separated by Ficoll-Histopaque density gradient centrifugation and cryopreserved in liquid nitrogen vapor phase. Purity and quantity of every magnetically sorted T cell population were checked by analytical flow cytometry. From each sorted fraction, genomic DNA was isolated and quantified by UV absorbance on a Nanodrop 2000c. Details on this clone: It lacks a known antigen. Qualities for individual bases were not recorded, and no much larger clone is one base off.

Reading from cysteine to phenylalanine, the CDR3 counts 15 amino acids. Of the read, only the CDR3 DNA is kept; its 45 bases are in frame from base 1. V has 3 bases trimmed and J has 4 bases trimmed; junction bases matching no gene number 5. From the germline V gene, CDR1 is SGHTA and CDR2 is FQGNSA. Using the deep immunoSEQ assay, TCR CDR3 regions were amplified from genomic DNA by multiplex PCR. Extracted genomic DNA from each cell subset was spread evenly across all wells of several immunoSEQ 96-well plates, with each plate serving as a replicate. Each replicate PCR for sorted subsets received around 200 ng genomic DNA, equal to about 30,000 T cell genomes. The purified libraries were quantified using a Qubit 3.0 fluorometer, sized with a Bioanalyzer 2100, and then quantified again using the KAPA Library Quantification kit. A separate single-read 150-cycle Illumina NextSeq 550 flow cell was used to sequence each immunoSEQ 96-well plate. The original methods were these. Because the immunoSEQ output included only junctional sequences and no quality scores, the filtering could not be the same as the filtering used for full-length reads. To assign V/J genes and CDR3, sequences were annotated using PyIR, a Python wrapper for IgBLAST v1.9, with IMGT germline references. Reads were removed for weak V/J assignments (E-value above 1e-6), missing CDR3, stop codons, out-of-frame junctions, or ambiguous translated residues. V3J clonotypes were defined by identical inferred V gene, J gene, and CDR3 amino acid sequence. Percentage overlap between repertoires was computed as shared unique clonotypes divided by the size of the smaller repertoire. RTK rarefaction, the Chao1 estimator, and Recon v2.1 estimates of unobserved clonotypes were used to assess repertoire richness. Generation probabilities for all TCRbeta clonotypes obtained by the gDNA method from several donors were computed using OLGA. Held by TCRdb, this immuneACCESS table contains in-frame sequences only and omits some clones. Under half of the omission traces to an unresolved V gene where checked; the cause of the rest is unknown. Clone size and V and J calls were adopted from that table, with D and trimming inferred from the DNA. The sample profile shows about 1 million clones; around three quarters of them were found once. Approximately 0.56% of the sample is in the top ten clones.

The chain joins TRBV7-2 to TRBJ2-5; TRBD1 fits 10 bases in the junction. The receptor was isolated from a man aged 18 to 30 in good health. Some clones in this sample may be carry-over from other donors' samples. The material sequenced was memory CD4+ T cells from PBMCs. The cell subset or site label, read with the paper, signifies: CD45RA-negative fraction. In nucleotide form, the sequence is TGTGCCAGCAGCTTGGGACAGGGGTCCGGAGAGACCCAGTACTTC. This gives the protein CASSLGQGSGETQYF.